The T cell receptor (beta chain) described here comes from a study of T cell repertoires and HLA-DP antigens. At the level of the study: CD4+ T cells were cocultured with HeLa cells expressing HLA-DP. Study results and caveats: Clones undetected before culture averaged approximately 35% against one allele and about 50% against the other.

Germline V lookup: CDR1 MNHEY, CDR2 SMNVEV (reference sequence). Trimming removed 4 bases from V and 4 bases from J, with 7 bases in between. The length of the CDR3 is 13 residues. Concerning this clone: Its antigen is not known.

Sequenced by immunoSEQ multiplex PCR; TCRdb stores in-frame clones only, minus some. The sample has about 89,000 clones, roughly 86% seen once; the top ten hold about 1.7%. Untouched CD4+ T cells were bead-isolated from PBMC at approximately 98% purity. This TCR was sampled from a man aged 45-65 years in good health and CMV-seronegative. Material for sequencing was CD4+ T cells from PBMCs. The chain recombines TRBV27 with TRBJ1-4, with D uncertain. The CDR3 nucleotides are TGTGCCAGCAGTTCTGTGTATAATGAAAAACTGTTTTTT. Translated: CASSSVYNEKLFF.